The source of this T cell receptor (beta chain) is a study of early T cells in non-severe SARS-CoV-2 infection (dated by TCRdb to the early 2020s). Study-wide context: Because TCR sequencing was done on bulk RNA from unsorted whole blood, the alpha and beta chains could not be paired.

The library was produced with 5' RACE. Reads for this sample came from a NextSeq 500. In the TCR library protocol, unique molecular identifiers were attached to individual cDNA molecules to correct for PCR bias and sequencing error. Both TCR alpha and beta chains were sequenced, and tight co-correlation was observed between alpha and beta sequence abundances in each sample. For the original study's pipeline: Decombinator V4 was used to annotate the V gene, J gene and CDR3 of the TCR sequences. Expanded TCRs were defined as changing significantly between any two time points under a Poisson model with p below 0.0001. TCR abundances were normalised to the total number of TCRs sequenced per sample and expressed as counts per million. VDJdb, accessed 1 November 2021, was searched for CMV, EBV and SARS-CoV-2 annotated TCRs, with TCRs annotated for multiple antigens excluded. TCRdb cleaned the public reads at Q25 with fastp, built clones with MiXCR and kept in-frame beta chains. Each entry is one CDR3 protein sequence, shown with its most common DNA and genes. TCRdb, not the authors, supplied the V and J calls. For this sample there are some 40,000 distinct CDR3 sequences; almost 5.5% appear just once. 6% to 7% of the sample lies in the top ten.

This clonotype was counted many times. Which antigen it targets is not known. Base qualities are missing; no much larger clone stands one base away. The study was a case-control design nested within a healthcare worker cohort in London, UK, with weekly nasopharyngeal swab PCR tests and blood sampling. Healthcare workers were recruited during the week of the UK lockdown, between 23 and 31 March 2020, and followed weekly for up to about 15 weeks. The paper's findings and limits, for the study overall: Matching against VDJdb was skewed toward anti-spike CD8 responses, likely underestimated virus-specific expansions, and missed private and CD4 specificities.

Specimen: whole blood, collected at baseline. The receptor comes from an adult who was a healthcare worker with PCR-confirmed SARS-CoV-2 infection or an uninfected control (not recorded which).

The nucleotides are TGTGCCAGCAGCCAAGCTGGAGATACGCAGTATTTT. Translated, this is CASSQAGDTQYF. The rearrangement combines TRBV3-1 with TRBJ2-3, with an unclear D gene assignment. From a lookup of the germline V gene (reference sequence), CDR1 and CDR2 are LGHDT and YNNKEL. Taken from cysteine to phenylalanine, the CDR3 has 12 residues. The DNA shown is the 36-base CDR3, in frame from base 1. The junction shows trimming of 1 base on V and 5 bases on J, plus 4 bases between the germline ends.